Listed below are T cell receptor beta chains from one sample, sequenced in a study of T cell responses to AZD1222 COVID-19 vaccine. The data were produced by immunoSEQ multiplex PCR, yet TCRdb's version contains in-frame clones alone and is incomplete. The sample lists 100,000 to 150,000 clones; roughly nine tenths were seen once. This specimen consisted of peripheral blood, obtained on day 0 of AZD1222 vaccination. The source of these receptors is an adult in good health. Both conserved end residues are part of each CDR3. Fields, in order: CDR3 DNA, CDR3 protein, clone size, D gene, V gene, J gene, CDR3 length. D genes are given only for firm matches. Clone size appears in some rows only: once, few, many, or a class for an expanded clone.

CDR3nt: TGTGCCAGCTCACCACCTATTTTCGACAGGGGGAGGTCTGGGGCCAACGTCCTGACTTTC
CDR3aa: CASSPPIFDRGRSGANVLTF
abundance: -
d_gene: TRBD1
v_gene: TRBV18
j_gene: TRBJ2-6
len: 20

CDR3nt: TGTGCCAGCAGCGTACTTAGCGGGGGGAACACCGGGGAGCTGTTTTTT
CDR3aa: CASSVLSGGNTGELFF
abundance: -
d_gene: TRBD2
v_gene: TRBV9
j_gene: TRBJ2-2
len: 16

CDR3nt: TGTGCCAGCAGTTCCCGACAGGGGGCTAACACCGGGGAGCTGTTTTTT
CDR3aa: CASSSRQGANTGELFF
abundance: -
d_gene: TRBD1
v_gene: TRBV28
j_gene: TRBJ2-2
len: 16

CDR3nt: TGTGCCAGCAGTGCCCCCGGGACTAGCGGGCTGTACGAGCAGTACTTC
CDR3aa: CASSAPGTSGLYEQYF
abundance: -
d_gene: TRBD2
v_gene: TRBV27
j_gene: TRBJ2-7
len: 16

CDR3nt: TGTGCCAGCAGCTTGGATACAAGAAACTATGGCTACACCTTC
CDR3aa: CASSLDTRNYGYTF
abundance: -
d_gene: -
v_gene: TRBV5-6
j_gene: TRBJ1-2
len: 14

CDR3nt: TGCGCCAGCAGCCAAGCGGGAGGATCTCAGCCCCAGCATTTT
CDR3aa: CASSQAGGSQPQHF
abundance: -
d_gene: -
v_gene: TRBV4-1
j_gene: TRBJ1-5
len: 14

CDR3nt: TGTGCCAGCAGCTTAGAGACGGGGCCCAGTGGCAATCAGCCCCAGCATTTT
CDR3aa: CASSLETGPSGNQPQHF
abundance: -
d_gene: -
v_gene: TRBV7-9
j_gene: TRBJ1-5
len: 17

CDR3nt: TGTGCCAGCAGCCAAGAACCGGAAAGCGGCTACACCTTC
CDR3aa: CASSQEPESGYTF
abundance: -
d_gene: -
v_gene: TRBV4-2
j_gene: TRBJ1-2
len: 13

CDR3nt: TGTGCCAGCTGGGTGGGGGACTCCTATAATTCACCCCTCCACTTT
CDR3aa: CASWVGDSYNSPLHF
abundance: -
d_gene: -
v_gene: TRBV6-5
j_gene: TRBJ1-6
len: 15

CDR3nt: TGTGCCAGCAGCTGGGGGAGGCCCCGGGAGACCCAGTACTTC
CDR3aa: CASSWGRPRETQYF
abundance: -
d_gene: -
v_gene: TRBV7-2
j_gene: TRBJ2-5
len: 14

CDR3nt: TGTGCCAGCAGCCTCCGGACAGGGGCCTACGAGCAGTACTTC
CDR3aa: CASSLRTGAYEQYF
abundance: -
d_gene: TRBD1
v_gene: TRBV13
j_gene: TRBJ2-7
len: 14

CDR3nt: TGTGCCAGCAGCGCCGGAGGGCAGTCGGAGACCCAGTACTTC
CDR3aa: CASSAGGQSETQYF
abundance: -
d_gene: -
v_gene: TRBV7-2
j_gene: TRBJ2-5
len: 14

CDR3nt: TGTGCCAGCAGCTGGACGGCGTATGGCTACACCTTC
CDR3aa: CASSWTAYGYTF
abundance: -
d_gene: -
v_gene: TRBV6-2/TRBV6-3
j_gene: TRBJ1-2
len: 12

CDR3nt: TGTGCCAGCAACCCCGGGACTAGCGGAAACAATGAGCAGTTCTTC
CDR3aa: CASNPGTSGNNEQFF
abundance: -
d_gene: TRBD2
v_gene: TRBV6-5
j_gene: TRBJ2-1
len: 15

CDR3nt: TGTGCCAGCAGCTTTGTTGGGGGGACCCAGTACTTC
CDR3aa: CASSFVGGTQYF
abundance: -
d_gene: -
v_gene: TRBV7-9
j_gene: TRBJ2-5
len: 12

CDR3nt: TGTGCCAGCAGTACCTCGACAGGGCCTAAAGAGACCCAGTACTTC
CDR3aa: CASSTSTGPKETQYF
abundance: once
d_gene: TRBD1
v_gene: TRBV6-5
j_gene: TRBJ2-5
len: 15